This T cell receptor (beta chain) stems from a study of cytomegalovirus exposure and HLA in healthy donors (dated by TCRdb to about 2017). Concerning the study at large: In an earlier analysis of 550 to 750 of the donors, 276 Gb of sequence data and some 100 million unique TCR beta sequences from roughly 180 million T cells were reported. In a later genetic analysis, genome-wide SNP genotypes for about three fifths of the roughly 670 donors were used, and that subset was treated as a discovery cohort. HLA typing included class I and class II loci at four-digit resolution. Donor age, sex, ethnicity and CMV serostatus were collected together with the repertoire data. The number of typed donors differed by locus: 629-630 for A, B, C, DRB1 and DQB1; about 520 for DQA1; fewer than 610 for DPA1; and 400 to 480 for DPB1. The study profiled the T cell repertoires of under 850 subjects by immunosequencing and related them to cytomegalovirus serostatus. The study aimed to test whether cataloging public T cell receptors could reveal signatures of past pathogen exposure. Because of strong linkage in the cohort, roughly five DR-DQ haplotypes were treated as single units for association and clustering. Across 398 genotyped donors of the cohort, an average of approximately 220,000 unique TCR beta nucleotide sequences per donor were sequenced, and approximately 19% of those sequences were non-productive. Rather than drawing on any new phenotypic data, the later analysis identified candidate immune exposures from TCR beta sequences and the way those sequences occurred across donors. In an earlier analysis of about 590 of the donors, high-throughput TCR beta sequencing was used to judge whether each TCR beta V gene segment behaved as functional or pseudogenic. The study combined high-throughput TCR immunosequencing, statistical association of individual TCRs with disease status, and machine learning to predict cytomegalovirus infection status. Besides the first cohort of 500 to 700 subjects, a separate validation cohort made up of 120 different subjects was used. About 280 gigabases of sequencing data and 91 million or so unique TCR sequences made up an early release that covered approximately 620 HLA-typed donors. A later analysis re-examined previously published TCR beta repertoires from about 700 donors and added high-resolution HLA genotyping to investigate patterns of TCR occurrence. The genetic ancestry cluster associated with self-reported Caucasian donors included about 81% of the 398 genotyped donors. All discovery cohort repertoires had been generated using a single sequencing platform.

Library preparation used the immunoSEQ multiplex PCR assay. For the multiplex PCR, a mixture combining 60 forward primers for TCR Vbeta segments and 13 reverse primers for TCR Jbeta segments was used. A multiplex PCR assay on genomic DNA amplified the CDR3 region of rearranged TCR beta genes. Amplified TCR beta libraries were sequenced as 87-base-pair reads on the Illumina HiSeq System. The study's own analysis went as follows. A later analysis counted 75 million to 100 million unique TCR beta chains across the 666 repertoires, and some 11 million of these chains were shared by at least two donors. To remove PCR and sequencing errors, raw reads were error-corrected and collapsed into unique sequences using a nearest-neighbor algorithm that merged closely related sequences. CDR3 sequences were aligned to IMGT reference sequences to assign V, D and J gene segments. Each retained sequence needed at least a six-nucleotide match to both a V gene segment and a J gene segment. A rearrangement counted as productive if the CDR3 had no stop codons and remained in frame with V and J, and every other rearrangement counted as non-productive. CDR3 was defined according to IMGT convention as the region running from the second conserved V-encoded cysteine to the conserved J-encoded phenylalanine. In an earlier analysis of around 540 of the donors, sequences lacking an unambiguous match to a single V gene segment were excluded. In an earlier analysis of 500 to 750 of the donors, V segments were called functional above 56.7% productive rearrangements and were called segregating when the between-donor standard deviation exceeded 5%. A statistical classification framework was built to diagnose cytomegalovirus status from the catalog of TCR beta chain sequences. In a later analysis, TCR nucleotide sequences were compared against IMGT/GENE-DB human TR gene sequences so that V and J genes could be assigned. Using the TCRdist pipeline, a later analysis assigned CDR3 sequences along with most-parsimonious VDJ recombination scenarios. In a later analysis, each TCR beta chain was defined by its CDR3 amino acid sequence together with its V-gene family, and reads without a unique V-gene family were excluded. In a later analysis, fewer than 650 highly shared, low-generation-probability nucleotide sequences were removed to address suspected cross-contamination and a sequencing artifact. In a later analysis, a clonal expansion index was calculated for each public chain from normalized within-repertoire ranks of inferred template counts. In a later analysis, generation probabilities were computed with a VDJ recombination model fitted to out-of-frame rearrangements, and the resulting probabilities were checked against IGoR. Hypergeometric tests were used in a later analysis to score TCR-TCR, TCR-HLA and TCR-CMV co-occurrence, with a repertoire-size bias correction applied to the TCR pairs. False discovery rates were estimated in a later analysis by permuting HLA or CMV assignments 20 times. In a later analysis, co-occurring TCRs were grouped using DBSCAN, and TCRdist sequence similarity was added for clustering within HLA-allele-positive subsets. For co-occurrence clustering, repertoires with fewer than 30,000 or more than 120,000 public chains were excluded, along with four or five repertoires with anomalous nucleotide sharing. This is the immuneACCESS table as TCRdb keeps it, with only in-frame sequences that have V and J called. A part of the clones is gone; compared with another copy, unresolved V genes explain less than half, and the rest is unexplained. That table furnishes V, J and clone size, whereas the DNA furnished D and trimming. The table for this sample records 150,000 to 200,000 clones. The ten top clones hold approximately 6.4% of the sample.

Note on this clone: What this receptor recognizes is not known.

From the cysteine up to the phenylalanine, the CDR3 has a length of 15 residues. Solely the CDR3 DNA is kept, with 45 bases framed from the first base. As encoded in the germline V gene, CDR1 is MDHEN while CDR2 is SYDVKM. The junction shows trimming of 1 base on V and 8 bases on J, and the gene matches do not reach 8 bases of it. In total, more than 500 healthy bone marrow donors made up the cohort. At the time of sampling, all cohort members were nominally healthy, though unrecorded immune exposures were likely present. The donor tested CMV seronegative and was one of the 352 seronegative cohort members. Each donor provided a peripheral blood sample, and peripheral blood mononuclear cells were used for TCR beta sequencing. Genomic DNA was extracted from the blood cell samples with the Qiagen DNeasy Blood Extraction Kit. The full study reports these points: In a later analysis, HLA-associated TCR beta chains were found to be more clonally expanded and to have lower generation probabilities than equally common non-associated chains. According to a later analysis, most CMV-associated TCR beta chains appeared to be HLA-restricted, and the HLA associations seemed to be driven largely by CMV exposure. Cytomegalovirus status was reported to be diagnosed by the classifier with high specificity and sensitivity in both the original and validation cohorts. Over 15 rarely observed V segments, including chromosome 9 orphons, were excluded from the earlier analysis of approximately 600 of the donors because counts were too low. The 87-base-pair reads could not distinguish some IMGT-functional V segments, including TRBV6-2 and TRBV6-3, so those segments were excluded. Linkage disequilibrium might explain the correlated functional status among segregating V segments, but an unknown experimental factor could not be ruled out. Immune exposure information for the cohort was limited to CMV serostatus. Because HLA typing was missing for some donors at each locus, association tests included only the typed subset. In vitro tests confirmed that a few of the cytomegalovirus-associated TCR beta chains recognize cytomegalovirus antigens. The authors suggested that the approach could potentially be generalized to other disease states and immunological phenotypes. Strong co-occurrence of HLA alleles, especially DR and DQ, made assigning TCR associations to individual alleles difficult. A later genetic analysis reported fewer N-insertions in productive TCRs among donors in an Asian-associated ancestry cluster than the approximately 700-donor mean. Several of the top co-occurrence clusters appeared to be linked to parvovirus B19, influenza, CMV and Epstein-Barr virus, according to a later analysis. Broadly in line with IMGT annotations, most TCR beta V segments showed up in productive rearrangements about 87% or about 30% of the time in an earlier analysis of several hundred of the donors. In this cohort, only TCR beta chains were sequenced, and detectable features were limited by the absence of alpha or paired-chain data. Across donors, most TCR sequences were observed very rarely, whereas some public TCRs were present in many individuals. In a later genetic analysis, a missense DCLRE1C variant was associated with V-gene and J-gene trimming of TCR beta chains, and the association was replicated in an independent cohort. A later analysis found that TCR association rates varied across HLA loci, with DRB1 alleles showing the most associated TCRs and HLA-C alleles the fewest. A cluster of highly shared sequence variants was judged likely to represent a technical artifact of the sequencing pipeline. The study listed approximately 150 TCR beta chains as associated with cytomegalovirus. A further reported finding was that TCR beta sequences accurately predicted the HLA-A and HLA-B alleles for most subjects in the first cohort. The presence/absence analyses assumed that sequencing depth was roughly uniform across donors, and that assumption may not be true. A later analysis associated about 18,000 TCR beta sequences with specific HLA alleles at a false discovery rate of 0.05.

The chain is made from TRBV28 and TRBJ2-4; 7 bases in the junction line up with TRBD2. The material sequenced was PBMCs. This TCR came from a man in his thirties or forties in good health and CMV-seronegative. This receptor has the CDR3 CASSLLGGRLDIQYF. The DNA reads TGTGCCAGCAGTTTATTGGGCGGGAGACTTGACATTCAGTACTTC.